This T cell receptor (beta chain) was sequenced during a study of PD-1 blockade in classical Hodgkin lymphoma. Regarding this clone: As yet, its antigen is unknown.

Brentuximab vedotin exposure varied among the patients, all of whom had relapsed after autologous stem cell transplantation. The repertoire was sequenced with immunoSEQ multiplex PCR; TCRdb's copy has only in-frame clones and lacks some. This sample has more than 10,000 clones; about 80% occur once, and the top ten carry roughly 33%. The study's findings and limits: A reduction in baseline TCR diversity was reportedly seen in newly diagnosed patients relative to healthy donors.

The sample in question was peripheral blood mononuclear cells (PBMCs), obtained before the second cycle of nivolumab. This TCR was recovered from a human donor with classical Hodgkin lymphoma.

CDR3 loop: CASSPTMDRFYGYTF. DNA for the CDR3: TGTGCCAGTAGTCCGACCATGGACAGATTCTATGGCTACACCTTC. The V gene is TRBV19, the J gene TRBJ1-2, with a tentative D call TRBD1 (6 bases). The CDR3 runs to 15 residues. Germline CDR1 and CDR2: LNHDA and SQIVND (reference sequence). Trimming removed 5 bases from V and 4 bases from J, with 17 bases in between.